The clone carrying this TCR beta chain was recorded a few times. Profiling relied on immunoSEQ multiplex PCR, and the TCRdb table lists in-frame clones only, not all of them. Of fewer than 350,000 clones in the sample, about 90% were seen once. Germline lookup yields CDR1 SGHNT and CDR2 YYREEE (reference sequence). Trimming removed 0 bases at V and 3 bases at J, with 12 bases between. CDR3 length equals 16 residues. The sample belongs to a study of blood T cell repertoires in COVID-19. The wider study: T cells, B-cell-depleted T cells, or PBMCs provided the cDNA or gDNA that served as material.

During active infection, Seattle patients enrolled and were then monitored through disease. The chain is built from TRBV5-4 and TRBJ2-2; D is ambiguous. This receptor was obtained from a woman under 40 with COVID-19, enrolled during active disease. The sequenced sample consisted of peripheral blood. DNA of the CDR3: TGTGCCAGCAGCTTGGCCGCCCAGGCAGACACCGGGGAGCTGTTTTTT. This sequence encodes CASSLAAQADTGELFF.